Listed here are 13 T cell receptor beta chains from one sample, sequenced in a study of T cells in Graves' hyperthyroidism and ophthalmopathy. The investigators amplified TCR beta CDR3 regions from RNA transcripts. The study used the HTBI primer set for a first-round RT-PCR of the TCR CDR3. Using its own MiXCR run on the multiplex PCR reads, TCRdb lists one record per CDR3 protein. This repertoire shows hundreds of thousands of distinct CDR3 sequences, 22% found once; its top ten account for roughly 60%. Sequenced sample: blood. The receptors were sampled from a young man with Graves' ophthalmopathy.

A few counts support this clonotype. The chain employs TRBV10-3 and TRBJ1-1; D gene uncertain. CDR3 length: 13 amino acids. Germline V gene sequence: CDR1 ENHRY, CDR2 SYGVKD. Trimming took 6 bases from V and 1 from J, leaving 9 bases between them. The CDR3 reads CAIRVTANTEAFF. The CDR3 DNA reads as TGTGCCATCAGGGTGACTGCGAACACTGAAGCTTTCTTT.

The rearrangement joins TRBV19 to TRBJ2-1; weak D call: TRBD2 (5 bases). Germline V CDR1 and CDR2: LNHDA, SQIVND (reference sequence). Trimming stripped 2 bases from V and 3 bases from J, with 14 bases between. The CDR3 sequence is 16 residues long. This CDR3 reads CASSISSGVGYNEQFF. The CDR3 region has the DNA TGTGCCAGTAGTATATCCTCCGGGGTCGGCTACAATGAGCAGTTCTTC.

The V call is TRBV19, the J call TRBJ1-1; a weak D match, TRBD1 (5 bases). V dropped 5 bases and J dropped 2 bases, with 12 bases sitting between them. The CDR3 has 14 residues. Germline assignment: CDR1 LNHDA and CDR2 SQIVND (reference sequence). CDR3 bases: TGTGCCAGTAGTCGAGGGGATTTAAACACTGAAGCTTTCTTT. This codes for CASSRGDLNTEAFF.

The sample holds a few counts of this clonotype. The chain uses TRBV18 and TRBJ2-1; TRBD2 matches at 9 bases. V was clipped by 3 bases and J by 9 bases; unmatched bases: 12. CDR3 size: 16 residues. CDR1 and CDR2 from the germline V gene are KGHSH and LQKENI. The CDR3 coding sequence is TGTGCCAGCTCACCCTCTCTGGGTAGCGGGAGTACTGAGCAGTTCTTC. Encoded protein: CASSPSLGSGSTEQFF.

V gene TRBV20-1 combines with J gene TRBJ2-2; TRBD2 aligns across 9 bases. Germline CDR1 reads DFQATT; CDR2 reads SNEGSKA (reference sequence). This CDR3 spans 14 amino acids. With V trimmed by 4 bases and J by 8 bases, 8 bases remained unmatched. In DNA form, the CDR3 reads TGCAGTGCTACCCGGGGTAGCGGGGGAGGGGAGCTGTTTTTT. This gives the protein CSATRGSGGGELFF.

V gene TRBV28 combines with J gene TRBJ2-7, with unresolved D. Germline loops: CDR1 MDHEN, CDR2 SYDVKM. The CDR3 is 12 residues long. The germline V and J ends were trimmed by 6 bases and 3 bases, with 9 bases remaining between them. The CDR3 loop is CASRALGYEQYF. The CDR3 DNA reads TGTGCCAGCAGAGCGTTAGGCTACGAGCAGTACTTC.

The chain joins TRBV24-1 to TRBJ2-2; 8 nucleotides match TRBD2. V shed 11 bases, J shed 7 bases, and the junction held 8 bases outside the gene matches. The CDR3 has 13 amino acids. Germline CDR1 is KGHDR and CDR2 is SFDVKD. The CDR3, as DNA: TGTGCCATTGAAGCGGGAGTAGACGGGGAGCTGTTTTTT. Protein sequence: CAIEAGVDGELFF.

At least ten counts were recorded for this clonotype. The rearrangement links TRBV27 to TRBJ1-1; the D is unclear. Looked up from germline, CDR1 is MNHEY and CDR2 is SMNVEV (reference sequence). Trimming left V 3 bases short and J 1 base short, with 9 bases between. The CDR3 spans 14 residues. The CDR3 region has the DNA TGTGCCAGCAGTTTTGTCGGCGGGAACACTGAAGCTTTCTTT. The encoded protein is CASSFVGGNTEAFF.

This clonotype has a handful of counts. The chain recombines TRBV5-6 with TRBJ1-2; TRBD1 matches at 7 bases. The germline gives CDR1 SGHDT, CDR2 YYEEEE. The CDR3 is 14 residues long. J lost 5 bases, V lost 4 bases, and 8 bases had no gene match. CDR3 nucleotide sequence: TGTGCCAGCAGCATCGGACAGGCGATGTATGGCTACACCTTC. It yields the protein CASSIGQAMYGYTF. The full variable domain, completed using reference TRBV5-6 and TRBJ1-2, is DAGVTQSPTHLIKTRGQQVTLRCSPKSGHDTVSWYQQALGQGPQFIFQYYEEEERQRGNFPDRFSGHQFPNYSSELNVNALLLGDSALYLCASSIGQAMYGYTFGSGTRLTVV.

This clonotype has at least ten counts. J is TRBJ2-3 and V is TRBV7-3; 8 positions agree with TRBD1. V dropped 2 bases and J dropped 5; count of bases not matched to a gene: 3. Germline values: CDR1 SGHTA, CDR2 FQGTGA. The CDR3 contains 14 residues. The CDR3 DNA is TGTGCCAGCAGCTTAGGGACAGGCATAGATACGCAGTATTTT. Translated, it gives CASSLGTGIDTQYF.

This clonotype was counted at least ten times. The chain is built from TRBV28 and TRBJ2-3, with 11 bases lining up with TRBD2. V shed 1 base and J 4 bases; nucleotides not matched to a gene: 13. Germline V gene sequence: CDR1 MDHEN, CDR2 SYDVKM. The CDR3 extends over 19 amino acids. The CDR3 protein is CASSLLASGRSRLSDTQYF. CDR3 coding DNA: TGTGCCAGCAGTTTATTGGCTAGCGGGAGGTCTCGCCTCTCAGATACGCAGTATTTT.

V and J are TRBV9 and TRBJ2-7; TRBD2 is a possible D gene (7 bases). The CDR3 is 16 amino acids. Germline V gene lookup returns CDR1 SGDLS and CDR2 YYNGEE. Trimming removed 4 bases at V and 3 bases at J, with 20 bases between. The CDR3, as DNA: TGTGCCAGCAGCTTGGATTTTGGGGGGGCCCACTACGAGCAGTACTTC. This codes for CASSLDFGGAHYEQYF.

The chain employs TRBV2 and TRBJ1-5; the match to TRBD1 covers 9 bases. Germline V gene sequence: CDR1 SNHLY, CDR2 FYNNEI. CDR3 length: 15 amino acids. Trimming cost V 5 bases and J 3 bases; bases outside gene matches: 5. CDR3 sequence reads: CASSLDRGHNQPQHF. CDR3 coding DNA: TGTGCCAGCAGTTTGGACAGGGGCCACAATCAGCCCCAGCATTTT.